The 31 T cell receptor beta chains below were found in one sample sequenced in a study of T cells in Graves' hyperthyroidism and ophthalmopathy. The source material, RNA transcripts, was used to amplify TCR beta CDR3 regions. A first-round RT-PCR of the TCR CDR3 used the HTBI primer set. TCRdb processed the multiplex PCR reads anew with MiXCR; each CDR3 protein has one entry. The table shows hundreds of thousands of distinct CDR3 sequences, with about 14% occurring only once. What was sequenced was blood. All receptors derive from a woman aged 18-30 years with Graves' hyperthyroidism.

This clonotype was counted between two and nine times. The chain employs TRBV4-3 and TRBJ2-7; unclear D gene. Germline assignment: CDR1 LGHNA and CDR2 YSLEER. Deletions cut 0 bases from V and 3 bases from J, with 6 bases between. The CDR3 extends over 13 amino acids. Written as DNA, the CDR3 is TGCGCCAGCAGCCAAGATGGGGTCTACGAGCAGTACTTC. Its translation is CASSQDGVYEQYF.

This clonotype has at least ten counts. The chain carries TRBV13 and TRBJ2-7, with D possibly matching TRBD1 (6 bases). V shed 5 bases and J shed 3 bases, with 17 bases lying between them. Looked up from germline, CDR1 is PRHDT and CDR2 is FYEKMQ (reference sequence). The CDR3 spans 15 residues. The CDR3 DNA reads TGTGCCAGCAGCCTGCAGAACAGGGAATACTACGAGCAGTACTTC. Its translation is CASSLQNREYYEQYF.

This clonotype was observed at least ten times. The chain uses TRBV27 and TRBJ2-5, with TRBD2 identical over 7 bases. The germline CDR1 and CDR2 sequences are MNHEY and SMNVEV (reference sequence). This CDR3 comprises 15 residues. Trimming at V came to 4 bases and at J to 5 bases, leaving 10 bases not matched to a gene. The CDR3 loop reads CASSSPPPGRETQYF. Here the CDR3 DNA reads TGTGCCAGCAGTTCTCCGCCCCCCGGGAGGGAGACCCAGTACTTC.

The chain recombines TRBV20-1 with TRBJ1-4, with 8 nucleotides matching TRBD1. The CDR3 spans 14 residues. In germline, CDR1 is DFQATT, CDR2 SNEGSKA (reference sequence). The J segment lost 5 bases and the V segment lost 3 bases, leaving 5 bases of the junction unmatched. The CDR3: CSASGGQGNEKLFF. CDR3 coding DNA: TGCAGTGCTAGTGGCGGACAGGGCAATGAAAAACTGTTTTTT.

This clonotype was found many times. The chain has TRBV7-9 and TRBJ2-5; the match to TRBD1 covers 10 bases. The trim removed 4 bases at V and 4 bases at J, leaving 12 bases unmatched. Germline CDR1 is SEHNR and CDR2 is FQNEAQ (reference sequence). The CDR3 is 17 residues long. The CDR3 DNA follows: TGTGCCAGCAGCTCTCCCGCCCGACAGGGGGCCGGAGAGACCCAGTACTTC. As protein: CASSSPARQGAGETQYF.

The chain recombines TRBV7-9 with TRBJ2-1; D possibly corresponds to TRBD2 (6 bases). Trimming shortened V by 0 bases and J by 3 bases, and 9 bases separated the two germline ends. The length of the CDR3 is 15 residues. The germline CDR1 and CDR2 sequences are SEHNR and FQNEAQ (reference sequence). CDR3 region: CASSLALGLYNEQFF. For the CDR3, the DNA is TGTGCCAGCAGCTTAGCCTTGGGACTCTACAATGAGCAGTTCTTC.

This clonotype was found many times. The rearrangement links TRBV19 to TRBJ1-1, with D unresolved. Germline V gene lookup returns CDR1 LNHDA and CDR2 SQIVND (reference sequence). CDR3 length equals 15 residues. Deletions cut 6 bases from V and 3 bases from J, with 17 bases between. CDR3 DNA sequence: TGTGCCAGTAGCTCCCTAAGGCGGCACTACACTGAAGCTTTCTTT. Protein: CASSSLRRHYTEAFF. Full variable domain (rest looked up from reference TRBV19 and TRBJ1-1): DGGITQSPKYLFRKEGQNVTLSCEQNLNHDAMYWYRQDPGQGLRLIYYSQIVNDFQKGDIAEGYSVSREKKESFPLTVTSAQKNPTAFYLCASSSLRRHYTEAFFGQGTRLTVV.

This chain links TRBV27 with TRBJ1-4; D gene uncertain. The germline V gene has CDR1 MNHEY and CDR2 SMNVEV (reference sequence). The CDR3 is made up of 15 amino acids. The germline V and J ends were trimmed by 7 bases and 0 bases, with 12 bases remaining between them. The CDR3 region is CASTAGPATNEKLFF. Here the CDR3 DNA reads TGTGCCAGCACAGCAGGACCTGCAACTAATGAAAAACTGTTTTTT.

The table lists this clonotype with a few counts. The chain joins TRBV28 to TRBJ2-3, with TRBD2 matching 8 bases. Germline CDR1 is MDHEN and CDR2 is SYDVKM. The CDR3 consists of 14 residues. J lost 1 base, V lost 8 bases, and 5 bases had no gene match. CDR3 in amino acids: CASDLAGRTDTQYF. The CDR3 DNA is TGTGCCAGCGACCTAGCGGGCCGCACAGATACGCAGTATTTT. Variable domain in full (rest from reference TRBV28 and TRBJ2-3): DVKVTQSSRYLVKRTGEKVFLECVQDMDHENMFWYRQDPGLGLRLIYFSYDVKMKEKGDIPEGYSVSREKKERFSLILESASTNQTSMYLCASDLAGRTDTQYFGPGTRLTVL.

This sequence joins TRBV3-1 and TRBJ2-1; perhaps D is TRBD1 or TRBD2 (7 bases each). Between the trimmed V and J ends, which lost 6 bases and 4 bases, there was a span of 16 bases. Germline-derived CDR1 and CDR2 are LGHDT and YNNKEL (reference sequence). This CDR3 spans 15 amino acids. The CDR3 coding sequence is TGTGCCAGCAGGTGGCAGGGGGGGAGTTACAATGAGCAGTTCTTC. This gives the protein CASRWQGGSYNEQFF.

This clonotype was seen many times. V gene TRBV7-8 combines with J gene TRBJ2-4; 7 bases are a match to TRBD1. With V trimmed by 2 bases and J by 0 bases, 10 bases remained unmatched. This CDR3 is built from 18 residues. Looked up from germline, CDR1 is SGHVS and CDR2 is FQNEAQ. In DNA form, the CDR3 reads TGTGCCAGCAGCTTACTACCGGGGACAGAACTAGCCAAAAACATTCAGTACTTC. Translating it yields CASSLLPGTELAKNIQYF.

The chain links TRBV11-3 to TRBJ2-2; 7 nucleotides match TRBD1. The germline CDR1 and CDR2 sequences are SGHNT and YENEEA. CDR3 size: 16 residues. J was trimmed by 0 bases and V by 4 bases; bases with no gene match: 5. CDR3 sequence reads: CASSSSGTANTGELFF. CDR3 DNA: TGTGCCAGCAGCTCGTCCGGGACAGCGAACACCGGGGAGCTGTTTTTT.

This clonotype was counted only a few times. V is TRBV29-1 and J is TRBJ1-4; maybe TRBD1 (6 bases). The V end lost 0 bases, the J end lost 3 bases, and 11 bases lay between the germline ends. This CDR3 has 15 residues. Germline lookup yields CDR1 SQVTM and CDR2 ANQGSEA. Here the CDR3 DNA reads TGCAGCGTTGAAGATCGGGGGGCGGCTAATGAAAAACTGTTTTTT. It translates to CSVEDRGAANEKLFF.

The chain joins TRBV29-1 to TRBJ2-1; 7 nucleotides agree with TRBD2. The V and J ends lost 4 bases and 4 bases, in that order; junction bases with no gene match: 4. The CDR3 is 13 residues long. Germline V CDR1 and CDR2: SQVTM, ANQGSEA. The CDR3 DNA sequence: TGCAGCGTTGCTGGCGGGAGATACAATGAGCAGTTCTTC. It yields the protein CSVAGGRYNEQFF.

This clonotype was detected only a few times. The V gene is TRBV6-1, the J gene TRBJ1-1, with D unresolved. The V gene's germline CDR1 is MNHNS and CDR2 SASEGT. The CDR3 extends over 12 amino acids. V was shortened by 7 bases and J by 4 bases, with 10 bases between the two germline ends. This chain's CDR3 is CASTVRGTEAFF. The CDR3 region has the DNA TGTGCCAGCACCGTTCGGGGCACTGAAGCTTTCTTT.

This clonotype came up many times. The rearrangement uses TRBV24-1 and TRBJ1-2, with D tentatively TRBD1 (6 bases). The V gene lost 4 bases and the J gene lost 4 bases, with 12 bases spanning the gap. Germline CDR1 KGHDR, CDR2 SFDVKD. This CDR3 is built from 14 residues. The CDR3 region is CATSDVDRIYGYTF. The CDR3, as DNA: TGTGCCACCAGTGACGTGGACAGAATCTATGGCTACACCTTC.

This clonotype was detected many times. This chain uses TRBV30 with TRBJ1-5; D is perhaps TRBD1 (6 bases). Looked up from germline, CDR1 is GTSNPN and CDR2 is SVGIG (reference sequence). The CDR3 consists of 15 residues. With 0 bases removed from V and 10 bases from J, the gap between germline ends came to 19 bases. The CDR3 DNA sequence: TGTGCCTGGAGTGTAAATTCGGGGGGCCGGTCACCCCAGCATTTT. This gives the protein CAWSVNSGGRSPQHF.

V gene TRBV19 combines with J gene TRBJ2-5, with 9 bases that match TRBD1. This CDR3 is 15 amino acids long. The junction had 9 bases not matched to a gene; V was cut back by 6 bases and J by 4 bases. Looked up from germline, CDR1 is LNHDA and CDR2 is SQIVND (reference sequence). The chain's CDR3 is CASSSGQGRRETQYF. Written as DNA, the CDR3 is TGTGCCAGTAGCTCTGGACAGGGGCGGAGAGAGACCCAGTACTTC.

The chain is built from TRBV10-1 and TRBJ2-7; D is undetermined. Germline loops: CDR1 WNHNN, CDR2 SYGVQD (reference sequence). The CDR3 runs 13 residues. V was shortened by 3 bases and J by 4 bases, with 10 bases between the two germline ends. DNA for the CDR3: TGCGCCAGCAGTGATAGATTTGGGTACGAGCAGTACTTC. As protein: CASSDRFGYEQYF.

In its sample, this clonotype was seen many times. V usage is TRBV20-1 and J usage is TRBJ2-5; D may be TRBD1 (5 bases). The CDR3 totals 13 residues. Germline CDR1 and CDR2: DFQATT and SNEGSKA (reference sequence). V lost 2 bases, J lost 1 base, and 8 bases lay in between. As DNA, the CDR3 is TGCAGTGCTAGACTAACAGGCCAAGAGACCCAGTACTTC. It translates to CSARLTGQETQYF.

J is TRBJ1-5 and V is TRBV19; 10 bases align to TRBD1. Unmatched junction bases numbered 7, after V lost 9 bases and J lost 8 bases. The CDR3 is 13 residues long. Germline V gene lookup returns CDR1 LNHDA and CDR2 SQIVND (reference sequence). The CDR3 loop reads CASRRTGGKPQHF. The CDR3 nucleotides read TGTGCCAGCCGTCGGACAGGGGGGAAGCCCCAGCATTTT.

This clonotype came up a few times. This chain joins TRBV30 and TRBJ2-5; maybe TRBD1 (6 bases). Germline V gene lookup returns CDR1 GTSNPN and CDR2 SVGIG (reference sequence). CDR3 length: 14 amino acids. Trimming took off 1 base at V and 6 bases at J, with 15 bases between the two ends. The CDR3 is CAWSAHSGTKTQYF. The CDR3 DNA reads TGTGCCTGGAGTGCGCACAGTGGGACAAAGACCCAGTACTTC.

This clonotype was counted between two and nine times. The chain links TRBV18 to TRBJ2-1, with a possible D match to TRBD1 (6 bases). There are 14 residues in the CDR3. The germline V gene encodes CDR1 KGHSH and CDR2 LQKENI. The V and J ends lost 1 base and 2 bases respectively, with 6 bases between them. In DNA form, the CDR3 reads TGTGCCAGCTCACCACGGGGGCCCTACAATGAGCAGTTCTTC. Residues: CASSPRGPYNEQFF.

This chain connects TRBV6-1 to TRBJ1-1; D possibly corresponds to TRBD1 (6 bases). V dropped 2 bases and J dropped 6 bases, with 13 bases sitting between them. The length of the CDR3 is 14 residues. CDR1 and CDR2 from the germline V gene are MNHNS and SASEGT. The CDR3 nucleotides read TGTGCCAGCAGTGAAAGGGGGGACGAGGCTGAAGCTTTCTTT. It specifies CASSERGDEAEAFF.

At least ten counts were recorded for this clonotype. The chain joins TRBV6-7 to TRBJ2-1; 7 bases are a match to TRBD2. TRBV6-7 has ORF status, its function being uncertain. The J segment lost 3 bases and the V segment lost 2 bases, leaving 4 bases of the junction unmatched. The CDR3 is made up of 15 amino acids. CDR3 in amino acids: CASSYGLENYNEQFF. The CDR3, as DNA: TGTGCCAGCAGTTACGGACTAGAGAACTACAATGAGCAGTTCTTC.

The chain has TRBV9 and TRBJ1-5, with D possibly being TRBD1 (5 bases). The germline V and J ends were trimmed by 3 bases and 3 bases, with 13 bases remaining between them. CDR1 SGDLS and CDR2 YYNGEE come from the germline V gene. The CDR3 consists of 15 residues. CDR3 amino acids: CASSASGLPNQPQHF. The CDR3 nucleotides are TGTGCCAGCAGCGCCTCAGGGTTACCCAATCAGCCCCAGCATTTT. Full variable domain (remainder filled in from reference TRBV9 and TRBJ1-5): DSGVTQTPKHLITATGQRVTLRCSPRSGDLSVYWYQQSLDQGLQFLIQYYNGEERAKGNILERFSAQQFPDLHSELNLSSLELGDSALYFCASSASGLPNQPQHFGDGTRLSIL.

This clonotype was seen a few times. The rearrangement uses TRBV13 and TRBJ2-2; TRBD1 aligns across 11 bases. V was clipped by 4 bases and J by 0 bases; unmatched bases: 10. The CDR3 runs 19 residues. CDR1 is PRHDT, CDR2 FYEKMQ, per germline (reference sequence). The DNA of the CDR3 is TGTGCCAGCAGCTCCTTTGGGGACAGGGGGATCTCGAACACCGGGGAGCTGTTTTTT. Translating gives CASSSFGDRGISNTGELFF.

The sample holds a few counts of this clonotype. The genes are TRBV30 and TRBJ2-1; 9 positions agree with TRBD2. The CDR3 loop spans 14 amino acids. Germline V gene lookup returns CDR1 GTSNPN and CDR2 SVGIG (reference sequence). The V gene end was trimmed by 6 bases and the J gene end by 9 bases; junction bases not matched to a gene: 12. This CDR3 is CACQAGGQRVEQFF. CDR3 nucleotide sequence: TGTGCCTGCCAGGCGGGAGGGCAAAGAGTTGAGCAGTTCTTC.

This clonotype was observed many times. The chain uses TRBV7-2 and TRBJ2-7; D could derive from TRBD1 or TRBD2 (6 bases each). Trimming took 5 bases from V and 6 from J, leaving 17 bases between them. There are 14 residues in the CDR3. Germline lookup yields CDR1 SGHTA and CDR2 FQGNSA. DNA of the CDR3: TGTGCCAGCAGCCCTGGAGGGGGGTCTGGCGAGCAGTACTTC. Translated, it gives CASSPGGGSGEQYF. The variable domain in full, with the rest retrieved from reference TRBV7-2 and TRBJ2-7, is GAGVSQSPSNKVTEKGKDVELRCDPISGHTALYWYRQSLGQGLEFLIYFQGNSAPDKSGLPSDRFSAERTGGSVSTLTIQRTQQEDSAVYLCASSPGGGSGEQYFGPGTRLTVT.

This clonotype has at least ten counts. The genes are TRBV3-1 and TRBJ2-7, with D tentatively TRBD2 (6 bases). The germline V and J ends were trimmed by 5 bases and 7 bases, with 12 bases remaining between them. This CDR3 has 12 residues. Germline V CDR1 and CDR2: LGHDT, YNNKEL (reference sequence). The CDR3 loop is CASSVLGGEQYF. In nucleotides, the CDR3 is TGTGCCAGCAGCGTCCTCGGGGGAGAGCAGTACTTC.

The rearrangement uses TRBV27 and TRBJ2-5, with 8 bases aligning to TRBD1. J gave up 6 bases and V 5 bases, and 11 bases lay outside the gene matches. Germline lookup yields CDR1 MNHEY and CDR2 SMNVEV (reference sequence). The CDR3 sequence is 15 residues long. CDR3 sequence (DNA): TGTGCCAGCAGTCCGAGGACAGGGCAGTTCAAGACCCAGTACTTC. This sequence encodes CASSPRTGQFKTQYF.